These T cell receptor beta chains were read from a single sample in a study of T cells expressing NK-cell markers. TCRdb reanalyzed the 5' RACE reads and collapses them to one entry per CDR3 protein, without DNA. The sample has under 600,000 distinct CDR3 sequences; the top ten hold 1.4% to 1.5%. The specimen was blood T cells: a sorted CD56 or NKG2C T cell subset, CD4+ or CD8+ T cells, or bulk PBMC T cells (not recorded which). These receptors all stem from a woman in her 50s in good health. The CDR3 runs from the conserved cysteine through the conserved F or W. The order of the fields is J gene, V gene, CDR3 protein.

j_call: TRBJ2-3
v_call: TRBV10-3
cdr3_aa: CASCGTDTQYF

j_call: TRBJ2-1
v_call: TRBV7-8
cdr3_aa: CASSFRTGTSSYNEQFF

j_call: TRBJ2-1
v_call: TRBV12-3/TRBV12-4
cdr3_aa: CASSLMVAGPPGYNEQFF

j_call: TRBJ2-7
v_call: TRBV9
cdr3_aa: CASSPRDFSFYEQYF

j_call: TRBJ1-4
v_call: TRBV29-1
cdr3_aa: CSVGPATNEKLFF

j_call: TRBJ2-2
v_call: TRBV11-2
cdr3_aa: CASSKGTTGPTGELFF

j_call: TRBJ2-2
v_call: TRBV7-2
cdr3_aa: CASSLLMWEPNTGELFF

j_call: TRBJ1-2
v_call: TRBV3-1
cdr3_aa: CASSRGLQGADGYTF

j_call: TRBJ2-7
v_call: TRBV5-1
cdr3_aa: CASSSGQGMWEQYF

j_call: TRBJ1-1
v_call: TRBV4-2
cdr3_aa: CASSQDLGTEAFF